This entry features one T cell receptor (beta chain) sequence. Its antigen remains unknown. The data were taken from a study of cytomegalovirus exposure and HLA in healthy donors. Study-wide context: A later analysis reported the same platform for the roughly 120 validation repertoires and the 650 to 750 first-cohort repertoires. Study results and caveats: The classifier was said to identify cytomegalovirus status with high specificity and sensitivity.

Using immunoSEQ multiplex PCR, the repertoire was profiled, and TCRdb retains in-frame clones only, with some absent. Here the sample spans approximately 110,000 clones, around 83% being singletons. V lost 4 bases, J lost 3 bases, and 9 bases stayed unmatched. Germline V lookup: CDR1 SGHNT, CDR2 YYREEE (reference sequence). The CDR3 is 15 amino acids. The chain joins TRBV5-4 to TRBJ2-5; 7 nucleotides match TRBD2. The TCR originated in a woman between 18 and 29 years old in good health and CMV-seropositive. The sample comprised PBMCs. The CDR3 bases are TGTGCCAGCAGCCACTTGCCAGGGACTAAAGAGACCCAGTACTTC. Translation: CASSHLPGTKETQYF. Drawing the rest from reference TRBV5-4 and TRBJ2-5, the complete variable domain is ETGVTQSPTHLIKTRGQQVTLRCSSQSGHNTVSWYQQALGQGPQFIFQYYREEENGRGNFPPRFSGLQFPNYSSELNVNALELDDSALYLCASSHLPGTKETQYFGPGTRLLVL.